This TCR beta chain came from a study of blood T cell repertoires in COVID-19. Turning to the study itself: Some COVID-19 samples were acute and others convalescent; all came from the United States, Italy and Spain. Sources were T cells, B-cell-depleted T cells, or PBMCs; the material itself was cDNA or gDNA.

In this sample, this clone turned up a few times. Original methodology: Nucleated cell number was recorded as an estimate derived from reference gene primer amplification. TCRdb's copy holds only in-frame clones and misses some; the assay was immunoSEQ multiplex PCR. V, J and clone size are those of that table, while D and trimming were read from the DNA. The table includes 100,000 to 150,000 clones, approximately 80% detected once. The sequence came from a man aged 60 to 69 with acute or convalescent COVID-19. Material: peripheral blood.

The CDR3 region is CASSFSGVYGYTF. The CDR3, as DNA: TGTGCCAGCAGCTTTTCAGGGGTGTATGGCTACACCTTC. The chain joins TRBV11-2 to TRBJ1-2, with D possibly matching TRBD1 (6 bases). The V gene lost 3 bases and the J gene lost 5 bases, with 10 bases spanning the gap. CDR3 length equals 13 residues. Germline lookup yields CDR1 SGHAT and CDR2 FQNNGV. Full variable domain (missing parts from reference TRBV11-2 and TRBJ1-2): EAGVAQSPRYKIIEKRQSVAFWCNPISGHATLYWYQQILGQGPKLLIQFQNNGVVDDSQLPKDRFSAERLKGVDSTLKIQPAKLEDSAVYLCASSFSGVYGYTFGSGTRLTVV.